The subject of this entry is one TCR beta chain. Antigen unknown. This sample was included in a study of cytomegalovirus exposure and HLA in healthy donors. Primers for the PCR totalled 60 Vbeta and 13 Jbeta. This table comes from immunoSEQ multiplex PCR, and its TCRdb copy is limited to in-frame clones, with some not included. The table has about 130,000 clones, more than 75% seen once; the top ten hold about 11%. Study results and caveats: Confirmation was obtained in vitro that a few CMV-associated chains are specific for CMV antigens. A further, later analysis showed that HLA-associated TCR beta chains (compared with equally common others) were more clonally expanded. Across donors, presence/absence analyses took sequencing depth to be roughly uniform.

Germline trimming cut 4 bases from V and 2 bases from J; bases unmatched to any gene: 5. Germline V lookup: CDR1 LNHDA, CDR2 SQIVND (reference sequence). The CDR3 contains 14 residues. This sequence joins TRBV19 and TRBJ2-7; 7 bases fit TRBD1. This TCR derives from a man aged 25 to 40 in good health and CMV-seropositive. The sequencing input was PBMCs. DNA of the CDR3: TGTGCCAGTAGTACTAAGGGGGCAGCCTACGAGCAGTACTTC. This gives the protein CASSTKGAAYEQYF.